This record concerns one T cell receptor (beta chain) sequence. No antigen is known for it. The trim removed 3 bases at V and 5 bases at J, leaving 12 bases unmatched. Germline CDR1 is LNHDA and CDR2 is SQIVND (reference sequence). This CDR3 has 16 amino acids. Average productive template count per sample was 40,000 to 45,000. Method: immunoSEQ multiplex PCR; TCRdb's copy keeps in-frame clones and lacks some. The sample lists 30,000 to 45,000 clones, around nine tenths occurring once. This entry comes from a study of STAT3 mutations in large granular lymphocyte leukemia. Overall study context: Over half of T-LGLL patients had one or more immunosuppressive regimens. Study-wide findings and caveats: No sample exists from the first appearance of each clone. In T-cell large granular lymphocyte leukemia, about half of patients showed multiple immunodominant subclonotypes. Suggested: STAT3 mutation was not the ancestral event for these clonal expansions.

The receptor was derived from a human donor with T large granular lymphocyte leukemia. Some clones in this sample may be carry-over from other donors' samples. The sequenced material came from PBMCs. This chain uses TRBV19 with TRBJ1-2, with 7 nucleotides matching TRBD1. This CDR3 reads CASSILLGRGEYGYTF. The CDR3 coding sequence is TGTGCCAGTAGTATCCTTCTCGGCAGGGGGGAATATGGCTACACCTTC.